The rows below give T cell receptor beta chains drawn from one sample of a study of molecular identifiers for immune sequencing clone quantification. MiXCR, applied by TCRdb to the PCR reads, yields one record per CDR3 protein. The data contain hundreds of thousands of distinct CDR3 sequences, less than 30% of them seen just once; the ten biggest clones take up 0.78%. Sequences were obtained from naive CD8+ T cells from blood, with Jurkat cell RNA spiked in. The receptor set was obtained from a human donor in good health. Some libraries in this study had Jurkat cell RNA spiked in. Each CDR3 is given with its conserved first and last residue. A D gene is named only where the DNA matches it firmly. Rows give clone size only sometimes, using once, few, many, or a class for an expanded clone.

CDR3aa | CDR3nt | v_gene | abundance | j_gene | d_gene
CASSQVDNPNYGYTF | TGTGCCAGCAGCCAAGTGGACAATCCTAACTATGGCTACACCTTC | TRBV3-1 | many | TRBJ1-2 | .
CASSRGQGGTEAFF | TGCGCCAGCAGCCGAGGTCAGGGGGGCACTGAAGCTTTCTTT | TRBV4-1 | many | TRBJ1-1 | TRBD1
CASSTSTGGFWETQYF | TGTGCCAGCAGCACCTCGACAGGGGGCTTTTGGGAGACCCAGTACTTC | TRBV7-9 | many | TRBJ2-5 | TRBD1
CASSLGSLGNTEAFF | TGTGCCAGCAGTCTAGGGAGTCTGGGGAACACTGAAGCTTTCTTT | TRBV2 | few | TRBJ1-1 | .
CASSYGPMPRGETQYF | TGTGCCAGCAGTTACGGGCCCATGCCACGTGGAGAGACCCAGTACTTC | TRBV6-5 | many | TRBJ2-5 | .
CSARELGTPLSEQYF | TGCAGTGCTAGAGAACTGGGGACCCCATTAAGCGAGCAGTACTTC | TRBV20-1 | few | TRBJ2-7 | .
CASSQAPSGVTKNIQYF | TGTGCCAGCAGCCAAGCACCTAGCGGTGTGACCAAAAACATTCAGTACTTC | TRBV3-1 | . | TRBJ2-4 | TRBD2
CASSHRSAGLDQPQHF | TGCGCCAGCAGTCACAGGTCGGCAGGGTTGGATCAGCCCCAGCATTTT | TRBV23-1 | many | TRBJ1-5 | .
CSVVSPGLDNEQFF | TGCAGCGTTGTTAGCCCGGGACTAGACAATGAGCAGTTCTTC | TRBV29-1 | many | TRBJ2-1 | TRBD2
CASSPPGALNTEAFF | TGTGCCAGCAGTCCTCCGGGGGCCCTAAACACTGAAGCTTTCTTT | TRBV12-3/TRBV12-4 | many | TRBJ1-1 | .
CATGISGEYEQYF | TGTGCCACCGGGATTAGCGGGGAATACGAGCAGTACTTC | TRBV28 | . | TRBJ2-7 | TRBD2
CASSFRVTSGGVYEQYF | TGTGCCAGCAGCTTCCGCGTCACTAGCGGGGGTGTCTACGAGCAGTACTTC | TRBV5-4 | many | TRBJ2-7 | TRBD2
CASSPLKTGLGEQFF | TGCGCCAGCAGCCCCCTAAAGACAGGGTTAGGTGAGCAGTTCTTC | TRBV4-1 | . | TRBJ2-1 | TRBD1
CASSRETSGSYEQYF | TGTGCCAGCAGCCGCGAGACTAGCGGGAGCTACGAGCAGTACTTC | TRBV9 | few | TRBJ2-7 | TRBD2
CAWSVGQGSYEQYF | TGTGCCTGGAGTGTCGGTCAGGGGAGCTACGAGCAGTACTTC | TRBV30 | many | TRBJ2-7 | .
CASSGGGGAYEQFF | TGCGCCAGCAGCGGCGGCGGGGGGGCCTATGAGCAGTTCTTC | TRBV5-1 | . | TRBJ2-1 | TRBD2
CASSYSVYENQPQHF | TGTGCCAGCAGTTACTCGGTTTATGAGAATCAGCCCCAGCATTTT | TRBV6-2/TRBV6-3 | many | TRBJ1-5 | .
CASSIGLAGRYTQYF | TGTGCCAGCAGCATCGGACTAGCGGGGAGGTATACGCAGTATTTT | TRBV21-1 | many | TRBJ2-3 | .
CASSPPGSGGYEQYF | TGTGCCAGCAGCCCGCCGGGGTCTGGGGGCTACGAGCAGTACTTC | TRBV7-9 | many | TRBJ2-7 | .
CSAINLTGGANNEQFF | TGCAGCGCCATAAACCTCACCGGGGGGGCCAACAATGAGCAGTTCTTC | TRBV29-1 | . | TRBJ2-1 | TRBD2